The following is a T cell receptor beta chain sequence with its context. Its target is not known. This sample was taken from a study of T cell repertoires in cytomegalovirus infection. Study as a whole: Both a matching HLA type and CMV infection were indicated by public TCR beta signatures. Notes on the study in general: Based on cumulative public TCR beta family frequency, carriers of CMV plus the relevant HLA were identified. Dominating the ex vivo response were HLA-C-restricted CMV-specific TCR beta clonotypes.

TCRdb itself ran the reads through MiXCR, one entry per CDR3 protein. The sample has 450,000 to 600,000 distinct CDR3 sequences, around 11% seen once. Germline CDR1 reads MNHNS; CDR2 reads SASEGT. There are 13 residues in the CDR3. Trimming took 6 bases from V and 4 from J; bases not matched to a gene: 2. The TCR sequence derives from a human donor in good health (CMV status not recorded). Some clones in this sample may be carry-over from other donors' samples. J is TRBJ2-1 and V is TRBV6-1, with TRBD1 identical over 8 bases. The specimen was PBMCs. This chain's CDR3 is CASRQGEYNEQFF. Here the CDR3 DNA reads TGTGCCAGCAGACAGGGGGAGTACAATGAGCAGTTCTTC.